The next 31 T cell receptor beta chains were all read from a single sample in a study of blood T cell repertoires in COVID-19. The repertoire was sequenced with immunoSEQ multiplex PCR; TCRdb's copy has only in-frame clones and lacks some. The repertoire consists of roughly 140,000 clones, with around 86% occurring once and the leading ten covering approximately 10%. Sample: PBMCs or T cells enriched from blood (not recorded which). The receptors shown here come from a man aged 55-75 years who had recovered from COVID-19.

The chain combines TRBV6-6 with TRBJ1-5, with D perhaps TRBD1 (6 bases). Trimming removed 7 bases at V and 7 bases at J, with 14 bases between. In germline, CDR1 is MNHNY, CDR2 SVGAGI (reference sequence). This CDR3 has 13 residues. DNA of the CDR3: TGTGCCAGCAACGGACAGTTTGGGCAGCCCCAGCATTTT. Translated, it gives CASNGQFGQPQHF.

This sequence joins TRBV28 and TRBJ1-1, with 7 bases lining up with TRBD1. J lost 7 bases, V lost 5 bases, and 7 bases had no gene match. Per the germline V gene, CDR1 is MDHEN and CDR2 is SYDVKM. The CDR3 covers 13 residues. CDR3 region: CASSTPGGFEAFF. Here the CDR3 DNA reads TGTGCCAGCAGTACTCCAGGGGGGTTTGAAGCTTTCTTT.

This clone showed up just once. CDR3 protein: CASSVGGGRGSYNEQFF. The CDR3 coding sequence is TGTGCCAGCAGCGTAGGCGGGGGGCGGGGCTCCTACAATGAGCAGTTCTTC. The chain combines TRBV9 with TRBJ2-1; 8 bases align to TRBD2. This CDR3 is 17 amino acids long. Germline V gene lookup returns CDR1 SGDLS and CDR2 YYNGEE. The V segment lost 0 bases and the J segment 0 bases; nucleotides outside the gene matches: 5.

The V call is TRBV5-6, the J call TRBJ1-1; 8 nucleotides agree with TRBD1. Germline CDR1 and CDR2: SGHDT and YYEEEE. The V and J ends lost 4 bases and 8 bases, in that order; junction bases with no gene match: 13. This CDR3 is built from 15 residues. CDR3 nucleotides: TGTGCCAGCAGCCTTCCAAGGACAGGGAGGTTAGAAGCTTTCTTT. Amino acids: CASSLPRTGRLEAFF.

The chain uses TRBV7-2 and TRBJ1-5; D gene uncertain. V was clipped by 5 bases and J by 4 bases, with 12 bases between them. The CDR3 extends over 14 amino acids. Germline V gene lookup returns CDR1 SGHTA and CDR2 FQGNSA. CDR3 nucleotide sequence: TGTGCCAGCAGCCCCTGGGCCCCGAATCAGCCCCAGCATTTT. Its protein is CASSPWAPNQPQHF. The full variable domain, rest sourced from reference TRBV7-2 and TRBJ1-5, is GAGVSQSPSNKVTEKGKDVELRCDPISGHTALYWYRQSLGQGLEFLIYFQGNSAPDKSGLPSDRFSAERTGGSVSTLTIQRTQQEDSAVYLCASSPWAPNQPQHFGDGTRLSIL.

J is TRBJ1-2 and V is TRBV10-3; D is unclear. The CDR3 runs to 13 residues. V lost 2 bases and J 4 bases, leaving 8 bases between the germline ends. From germline, CDR1 is ENHRY and CDR2 SYGVKD. For the CDR3, the DNA is TGTGCCATCAGTGAGGGGGAGGGCTATGGCTACACCTTC. Its translation is CAISEGEGYGYTF.

This chain joins TRBV7-6 and TRBJ1-1, with D perhaps matching TRBD1 (6 bases). In germline, CDR1 is SGHVS, CDR2 FNYEAQ. Trimming left V 3 bases short and J 5 bases short, with 10 bases between. The CDR3 is 13 amino acids. The CDR3 DNA is TGTGCCAGCAGCTTGACAGGAGATACTGAAGCTTTCTTT. It is translated as CASSLTGDTEAFF. Filled out from reference TRBV7-6 and TRBJ1-1, the complete variable domain reads GAGVSQSPRYKVTKRGQDVALRCDPISGHVSLYWYRQALGQGPEFLTYFNYEAQQDKSGLPNDRFSAERPEGSISTLTIQRTEQRDSAMYRCASSLTGDTEAFFGQGTRLTVV.

V gene TRBV9 combines with J gene TRBJ2-1, with TRBD2 identical over 7 bases. The V gene end was trimmed by 4 bases and the J gene end by 2 bases; junction bases not matched to a gene: 12. Germline V CDR1 and CDR2: SGDLS, YYNGEE. The CDR3 is 17 residues long. Written as DNA, the CDR3 is TGTGCCAGCAGCTCTGCGGGGGTGGCAGAGCCCTACAATGAGCAGTTCTTC. This translates into CASSSAGVAEPYNEQFF.

The chain employs TRBV19 and TRBJ1-4, with TRBD1 matching over 8 bases. The germline gives CDR1 LNHDA, CDR2 SQIVND (reference sequence). The V gene end was trimmed by 7 bases and the J gene end by 4 bases; junction bases not matched to a gene: 8. The CDR3 is made up of 15 amino acids. The CDR3 DNA sequence: TGTGCCAGTACCGGACAGGGTCACGGTAATGAAAAACTGTTTTTT. Translated: CASTGQGHGNEKLFF.

The rearrangement joins TRBV28 to TRBJ1-1; TRBD1 aligns across 8 bases. Per germline, CDR1 MDHEN and CDR2 SYDVKM. CDR3 length equals 14 residues. V lost 9 bases, J lost 6 bases, and 12 bases stayed unmatched. The chain's CDR3 is CARGPRGPVAEAFF. The CDR3 coding sequence is TGTGCCAGGGGCCCCAGGGGGCCAGTCGCTGAAGCTTTCTTT.

The chain has TRBV29-1 and TRBJ1-1, with D unclear. CDR1 is SQVTM, CDR2 ANQGSEA, per germline. The V gene lost 7 bases and the J gene lost 1 base, with 13 bases spanning the gap. The CDR3 runs to 13 residues. The CDR3 coding sequence is TGCAGCGCCGGAGTAAATACGAACACTGAAGCTTTCTTT. Its translation is CSAGVNTNTEAFF.

This clone was recorded a few times. Other DNA sequences from this sample encode an identical CDR3 as well. The chain carries TRBV28 and TRBJ1-5; 8 nucleotides align to TRBD1. The germline gives CDR1 MDHEN, CDR2 SYDVKM. V lost 8 bases and J lost 3; bases outside the gene matches: 6. The CDR3 consists of 14 residues. Here the CDR3 reads CASRTGGINQPQHF. DNA for the CDR3: TGTGCCAGCCGAACAGGGGGGATCAATCAGCCCCAGCATTTT. Based on the CDR3 plus reference TRBV28 and TRBJ1-5, the full variable domain is DVKVTQSSRYLVKRTGEKVFLECVQDMDHENMFWYRQDPGLGLRLIYFSYDVKMKEKGDIPEGYSVSREKKERFSLILESASTNQTSMYLCASRTGGINQPQHFGDGTRLSIL.

This rearrangement joins TRBV3-1 (or the pseudogene TRBV3-2) to TRBJ1-3; TRBD1 is a possible D gene (5 bases). The CDR3 is made up of 17 amino acids. From germline, CDR1 is LGHDT and CDR2 YNNKEL (reference sequence). V gave up 2 bases and J gave up 2 bases, with 16 bases separating them. CDR3 residues: CASSQRVAGLTGNTIYF. Written as DNA, the CDR3 is TGTGCCAGCAGCCAACGTGTGGCGGGACTTACTGGAAACACCATATATTTT.

This clone was observed a few times. The genes are TRBV5-1 and TRBJ2-7; D ambiguous. Trimming left V 4 bases short and J 5 bases short, with 16 bases between. The CDR3 extends over 14 amino acids. CDR1 and CDR2 (germline): SGHRS, YFSETQ. CDR3 coding DNA: TGCGCCAGCAGCACCGACCCCCGGAGCCACGAGCAGTACTTC. This encodes CASSTDPRSHEQYF.

The chain is built from TRBV28 and TRBJ1-1; TRBD1 matches at 8 bases. There are 14 residues in the CDR3. V lost 6 bases and J lost 5; bases outside the gene matches: 8. Germline CDR1 is MDHEN and CDR2 is SYDVKM. This CDR3 is CASRDGQGGTEAFF. CDR3 nucleotide sequence: TGTGCCAGCAGAGATGGACAGGGAGGTACTGAAGCTTTCTTT.

In this sample, this clone turned up a few times. J is TRBJ2-1 and V is TRBV20-1, with TRBD2 matching over 7 bases. Germline trimming cut 3 bases from V and 8 bases from J; bases unmatched to any gene: 10. This CDR3 spans 14 amino acids. Germline CDR1 and CDR2: DFQATT and SNEGSKA (reference sequence). The CDR3, as DNA: TGCAGTGCTAGTTTGGCGGGAGATTTAGATGAGCAGTTCTTC. Amino acids: CSASLAGDLDEQFF.

This clone was detected only once. The V and J genes are TRBV4-1 and TRBJ2-3, with a tentative D call TRBD2 (6 bases). Per the germline V gene, CDR1 is MGHRA and CDR2 is YSYEKL. CDR3 length equals 16 residues. V lost 2 bases to trimming and J lost 1 base, with 13 bases between them. Here the CDR3 DNA reads TGCGCCAGCAGCCAATGGAGGGGTACAGGCACAGATACGCAGTATTTT. Translation: CASSQWRGTGTDTQYF.

This clone has only a few counts. The CDR3 is CASSQEERSLVHNEQFF. The CDR3 DNA sequence: TGTGCCAGCAGCCAAGAGGAGCGGTCGCTGGTCCACAATGAGCAGTTCTTC. The chain links TRBV14 to TRBJ2-1, with D maybe TRBD2 (5 bases). V gave up 0 bases and J gave up 5 bases, with 17 bases separating them. Germline loops: CDR1 SGHDN, CDR2 FVKESK. There are 17 residues in the CDR3.

A word on this clone: The same CDR3 is also encoded by other DNA sequences in this sample. The chain uses TRBV27 and TRBJ2-7; D not resolved. Germline V gene lookup returns CDR1 MNHEY and CDR2 SMNVEV (reference sequence). Trimming left V 4 bases short and J 3 bases short, with 4 bases between. The CDR3 covers 11 residues. As DNA, the CDR3 is TGTGCCAGCAGTTCCTACTACGAGCAGTACTTC. Protein: CASSSYYEQYF.

The chain is built from TRBV5-5 and TRBJ1-5; 8 nucleotides line up with TRBD1. This CDR3 comprises 13 residues. Trimming took 4 bases from V and 5 from J; bases not matched to a gene: 2. CDR1 and CDR2 (germline): SGHKS, YYEKEE (reference sequence). The CDR3 DNA reads as TGTGCCAGCAGCGCACAGGGGGATCAGCCCCAGCATTTT. This translates into CASSAQGDQPQHF.

This sequence joins TRBV7-6 and TRBJ1-6; tentatively, D is TRBD1 (6 bases). Trimming shortened V by 4 bases and J by 8 bases, and 21 bases separated the two germline ends. Germline V gives CDR1 SGHVS, CDR2 FNYEAQ. This CDR3 region has 17 residues. The CDR3 region is CASSYFSQGRRDSPLHF. For the CDR3, the DNA is TGTGCCAGCAGCTACTTTTCTCAGGGGCGAAGGGATTCACCCCTCCACTTT.

DNA of the CDR3: TGTGCCAGCAGCCAGGGGGCCGGGACATATCAGCCCCAGCATTTT. Protein sequence: CASSQGAGTYQPQHF. V is TRBV3-1 (or the pseudogene TRBV3-2) and J is TRBJ1-5; possibly TRBD1 for D (6 bases). CDR3 length: 15 residues. V was shortened by 3 bases and J by 5 bases, with 14 bases between the two germline ends. Germline-derived CDR1 and CDR2 are LGHDT and YNNKEL (reference sequence).

The V call is TRBV10-1, the J call TRBJ2-3; 9 bases fit TRBD2. CDR3 length: 14 amino acids. Germline V lookup: CDR1 WNHNN, CDR2 SYGVQD (reference sequence). V shed 6 bases and J 5 bases; nucleotides not matched to a gene: 6. In DNA form, the CDR3 reads TGCGCCAGCAGCGCGGGGGGGGCAGTAGATACGCAGTATTTT. Translation: CASSAGGAVDTQYF.

The chain combines TRBV2 with TRBJ2-7, with a weak D call TRBD1 (5 bases). V shed 7 bases and J shed 0 bases, with 10 bases lying between them. CDR1 SNHLY and CDR2 FYNNEI come from the germline V gene. This CDR3 has 13 residues. The CDR3 bases are TGTGCCAGCATTGGGGCAAACTCCTACGAGCAGTACTTC. It specifies CASIGANSYEQYF.

The chain is built from TRBV5-1 and TRBJ1-1; D not certain. V dropped 1 base and J dropped 4 bases, with 14 bases sitting between them. The CDR3 runs to 15 residues. The germline gives CDR1 SGHRS, CDR2 YFSETQ. The CDR3 loop is CASSLINRGSTEAFF. As DNA, the CDR3 is TGCGCCAGCAGCTTGATTAACCGCGGGAGCACTGAAGCTTTCTTT.

The chain has TRBV7-9 and TRBJ1-1; 9 nucleotides align to TRBD1. The germline V gene encodes CDR1 SEHNR and CDR2 FQNEAQ (reference sequence). CDR3 length: 15 residues. V gave up 5 bases and J gave up 11 bases; unmatched junction bases: 15. The CDR3 DNA reads TGTGCCAGCAGCCCACGGACAGGGGCGGGTAGAACGGCTTTCTTT. Protein: CASSPRTGAGRTAFF.

The CDR3: CAWSAEVASAPQHF. CDR3 sequence (DNA): TGTGCCTGGAGTGCAGAGGTCGCGTCCGCGCCCCAGCATTTT. The genes are TRBV30 and TRBJ1-5, with D unclear. V was trimmed by 1 base and J by 9 bases, leaving 16 bases between them. Germline V gene sequence: CDR1 GTSNPN, CDR2 SVGIG (reference sequence). The CDR3 totals 14 residues.

V usage is TRBV30 and J usage is TRBJ2-7; D is undetermined. This CDR3 comprises 13 residues. Germline CDR1 is GTSNPN and CDR2 is SVGIG (reference sequence). Trimming left V 0 bases short and J 3 bases short, with 9 bases between. The CDR3 DNA is TGTGCCTGGAGTGTTGGCCAGAACTACGAGCAGTACTTC. As protein: CAWSVGQNYEQYF.

CDR3 loop: CASTHGKTNSNQPQHF. As DNA, the CDR3 is TGTGCCAGCACCCATGGGAAGACTAATAGCAATCAGCCCCAGCATTTT. The chain uses TRBV5-8 and TRBJ1-5, with D hard to call. Per germline, CDR1 SGHTS and CDR2 YDEGEE. The CDR3 spans 16 residues. V was pared by 6 bases and J by 0 bases, with 16 bases between. The variable domain in full, with the rest retrieved from reference TRBV5-8 and TRBJ1-5, is EAGVTQSPTHLIKTRGQQATLRCSPISGHTSVYWYQQALGLGLQFLLWYDEGEERNRGNFPPRFSGRQFPNYSSELNVNALELEDSALYLCASTHGKTNSNQPQHFGDGTRLSIL.

Remarks on this clone: Other DNA sequences from this sample encode an identical CDR3 as well. The chain carries TRBV28 and TRBJ1-1; the D gene is possibly TRBD1 (6 bases). Trimming removed 7 bases from V and 4 bases from J, with 16 bases in between. This CDR3 contains 14 residues. Germline loops: CDR1 MDHEN, CDR2 SYDVKM. CDR3 region: CASTPSGEGTEAFF. The CDR3 coding sequence is TGTGCCAGCACCCCCTCAGGGGAGGGCACTGAAGCTTTCTTT.

The J gene is TRBJ2-1, the V gene TRBV7-6, with a possible D match to TRBD2 (7 bases). V was shortened by 1 base and J by 4 bases, with 20 bases between the two germline ends. The germline CDR1 and CDR2 sequences are SGHVS and FNYEAQ. The length of the CDR3 is 18 residues. This CDR3 reads CASSLVVGGAGRYNEQFF. As DNA, the CDR3 is TGTGCCAGCAGCTTAGTCGTGGGGGGGGCTGGGCGGTACAATGAGCAGTTCTTC.